Presented here are 28 T cell receptor beta chains from one specimen sequenced in a study of blood T cells in healthy people across ages. Then a second PCR, running roughly 7 to 11 cycles, was carried out with a sample-barcoded 5' primer and a J-beta primer mix. TCRdb redid the calling of the 5' RACE reads with MiXCR, one entry per CDR3 protein. Altogether 1,500,000 or so distinct CDR3 sequences are present, approximately 39% being singletons, with the ten largest covering just over 4%. The sample taken for sequencing was blood. These receptors originate from a woman aged 18-30 years in good health.

This chain connects TRBV2 to TRBJ1-5; D gene ambiguous. Germline V gives CDR1 SNHLY, CDR2 FYNNEI. The CDR3 is made up of 19 amino acids. V lost 6 bases, J lost 0 bases, and 24 bases lay in between. The CDR3: CASSPNPGTLRHSNQPQHF. The CDR3 DNA reads TGTGCCAGCAGCCCAAATCCTGGAACCCTTCGACATAGCAATCAGCCCCAGCATTTT.

V usage is TRBV2 and J usage is TRBJ1-5; D ambiguous. This CDR3 is 14 amino acids long. V gave up 3 bases and J gave up 0 bases, with 6 bases separating them. The germline gives CDR1 SNHLY, CDR2 FYNNEI. CDR3 in amino acids: CASSDSFSNQPQHF. CDR3 nucleotides: TGTGCCAGCAGTGACAGTTTTAGCAATCAGCCCCAGCATTTT.

The CDR3 protein is CASRKPAGDTQYF. The CDR3 bases are TGTGCCAGCCGCAAACCGGCTGGGGATACGCAGTATTTT. The chain combines TRBV25-1 with TRBJ2-3, with unresolved D. In germline, CDR1 is MGHDK, CDR2 SYGVNS. V shed 8 bases and J shed 6 bases, with 15 bases lying between them. The CDR3 extends over 13 amino acids. Looking up the rest from reference TRBV25-1 and TRBJ2-3 gives the full variable domain: EADIYQTPRYLVIGTGKKITLECSQTMGHDKMYWYQQDPGMELHLIHYSYGVNSTEKGDLSSESTVSRIRTEHFPLTLESARPSHTSQYLCASRKPAGDTQYFGPGTRLTVL.

This CDR3 reads CASSLGKIPGPTGYTF. In DNA form, the CDR3 reads TGCGCCAGCAGCTTGGGCAAGATACCGGGACCTACGGGCTACACCTTC. This chain uses TRBV5-1 with TRBJ1-2; maybe TRBD1 (5 bases). The CDR3 extends over 16 amino acids. Germline CDR1 SGHRS, CDR2 YFSETQ. The V end lost 0 bases, the J end lost 8 bases, and 20 bases lay between the germline ends.

The V gene is TRBV20-1, the J gene TRBJ2-7; a possible D gene is TRBD2 (6 bases). There are 9 residues in the CDR3. V lost 8 bases, J lost 9 bases, and 11 bases lay in between. Germline values: CDR1 DFQATT, CDR2 SNEGSKA (reference sequence). The CDR3 protein is CSTGGRQYF. CDR3 nucleotides: TGCAGTACCGGGGGACGGCAGTACTTC.

This clonotype was recorded a few times. The CDR3 loop is CASSQGSNPYEQYF. For the CDR3, the DNA is TGTGCCAGCAGCCAAGGGTCTAACCCTTACGAGCAGTACTTC. This rearrangement joins TRBV4-2 to TRBJ2-7; no clear D. Between the trimmed V and J ends, which lost 1 base and 4 bases, there was a span of 11 bases. The CDR3 sequence is 14 residues long. Germline values: CDR1 LGHNA, CDR2 YNFKEQ.

This chain uses TRBV25-1 with TRBJ2-1; D ambiguous. The DNA end favors TRBJ2-7, so the J call may be wrong. Germline CDR1 is MGHDK and CDR2 is SYGVNS. The CDR3 contains 17 residues. CDR3 DNA sequence: TGTGCCAGCAGTGAATACAAGGATAGTGTCATCTACAATGAGCAGTACTTC. It is translated as CASSEYKDSVIYNEQYF.

The gene calls are TRBV30 and TRBJ1-5; no definite D call. CDR3 length equals 11 residues. V dropped 2 bases and J dropped 5 bases, with 4 bases sitting between them. Per the germline V gene, CDR1 is GTSNPN and CDR2 is SVGIG (reference sequence). CDR3 protein: CAWSLYQPQHF. CDR3 DNA sequence: TGTGCCTGGAGTTTATATCAGCCCCAGCATTTT.

The CDR3 loop reads CASSLYQMNTEAFF. CDR3 DNA sequence: TGTGCCAGCAGTTTATATCAGATGAACACTGAAGCTTTCTTT. This chain joins TRBV27 and TRBJ1-1, with D unclear. Germline CDR1 reads MNHEY; CDR2 reads SMNVEV (reference sequence). Trimming took 1 base from V and 0 from J, leaving 6 bases between them. This CDR3 is 14 amino acids long.

In the case of this clonotype: A read error may explain this, as a much larger clone is one base away. This chain links TRBV7-9 with TRBJ2-7; 7 positions agree with TRBD2. The germline V gene has CDR1 SEHNR and CDR2 FQNEAQ (reference sequence). The V and J ends lost 4 bases and 6 bases, in that order; junction bases with no gene match: 9. There are 14 residues in the CDR3. The CDR3 nucleotides are TGTGCCAGCAGCTCTAGCGGAAGAACCTGCGAGCAGTACTTC. Translation gives CASSSSGRTCEQYF.

This clonotype was detected a few times. V and J are TRBV6-5 and TRBJ2-5, with D perhaps TRBD1 (6 bases). The better agreement between TRBJ2-7 and the DNA end casts doubt on the J call. Looked up from germline, CDR1 is MNHEY and CDR2 is SVGAGI. This CDR3 spans 14 amino acids. CDR3 amino acids: CASSKGDPIHEQYF. CDR3 nucleotides: TGTGCCAGCTCTAAGGGGGACCCTATCCACGAGCAGTACTTC.

This clonotype has only a few counts. The chain recombines TRBV21-1 with TRBJ2-3; TRBD2 is the table's D call, not checked against the DNA. TRBV21-1 is described as a pseudogene. The CDR3 runs 16 residues. Written as DNA, the CDR3 is TGTGCCAGCAGCACCCAAGCGGGAGGGAGCACAGATACGCAGTATTTT. This gives the protein CASSTQAGGSTDTQYF.

The V and J genes are TRBV4-1 and TRBJ1-1; D gene unclear. This CDR3 spans 13 amino acids. With 9 bases removed from V and 4 bases from J, the gap between germline ends came to 15 bases. Germline CDR1 reads MGHRA; CDR2 reads YSYEKL. The DNA of the CDR3 is TGCGCCAGAATGGACCGTCCGAGCACTGAAGCTTTCTTT. Translating it yields CARMDRPSTEAFF.

The rearrangement joins TRBV7-6 to TRBJ2-7; unclear D gene. V was trimmed by 5 bases and J by 3 bases, leaving 11 bases between them. The germline V gene encodes CDR1 SGHVS and CDR2 FNYEAQ. The length of the CDR3 is 13 residues. The CDR3, as DNA: TGTGCCAGCAGCCCCCGGGTGAACTACGAGCAGTACTTC. Translating it yields CASSPRVNYEQYF. Together with reference TRBV7-6 and TRBJ2-7, the CDR3 gives the full variable domain: GAGVSQSPRYKVTKRGQDVALRCDPISGHVSLYWYRQALGQGPEFLTYFNYEAQQDKSGLPNDRFSAERPEGSISTLTIQRTEQRDSAMYRCASSPRVNYEQYFGPGTRLTVT.

This chain links TRBV29-1 with TRBJ1-1; no reliable D call. This CDR3 has 11 amino acids. Germline V lookup: CDR1 SQVTM, CDR2 ANQGSEA. The V end lost 7 bases, the J end lost 0 bases, and 6 bases lay between the germline ends. DNA of the CDR3: TGCAGCGCCCTCCTGAACACTGAAGCTTTCTTT. Protein: CSALLNTEAFF.

The chain employs TRBV29-1 and TRBJ1-1; no reliable D call. This CDR3 comprises 14 residues. V dropped 3 bases and J dropped 1 base, with 12 bases sitting between them. Germline values: CDR1 SQVTM, CDR2 ANQGSEA. CDR3 sequence: CSVEGRSWNTEAFF. The CDR3 DNA reads as TGCAGCGTTGAGGGTCGGTCCTGGAACACTGAAGCTTTCTTT.

V and J are TRBV6-2 or TRBV6-3 and TRBJ2-4; TRBD1 agrees at 7 bases. This CDR3 contains 15 residues. Germline CDR1 MNHEY, CDR2 SVGEGT. V lost 2 bases and J lost 3; bases outside the gene matches: 4. CDR3 in amino acids: CASSYVRDSKNIQYF. For the CDR3, the DNA is TGTGCCAGCAGTTACGTCCGGGACAGCAAAAACATTCAGTACTTC.

J is TRBJ2-1 and V is TRBV20-1; 7 nucleotides line up with TRBD2. CDR1 DFQATT and CDR2 SNEGSKA come from the germline V gene (reference sequence). This CDR3 is 14 amino acids long. The CDR3 DNA follows: TGCAAGGTAGTGGGAGGGCCGGTTTTGGATGAGCAGTTCTTC. This codes for CKVVGGPVLDEQFF.

This clonotype was seen only a few times. V and J are TRBV6-2 or TRBV6-3 and TRBJ1-4; no clear D gene. This CDR3 is 13 amino acids long. The germline V gene encodes CDR1 MNHEY and CDR2 SVGEGT. Trimming stripped 11 bases from V and 8 bases from J, with 18 bases between. The CDR3 loop reads CAGPGGRSEKLFF. The DNA for the CDR3 is TGTGCCGGTCCCGGCGGGAGGAGCGAAAAACTGTTTTTT.

The rearrangement joins TRBV10-1 to TRBJ2-2, with D perhaps TRBD1 (5 bases). The CDR3 consists of 15 residues. V lost 3 bases to trimming and J lost 0 bases, with 8 bases between them. Germline CDR1 WNHNN, CDR2 SYGVQD (reference sequence). The CDR3 DNA reads TGCGCCAGCAGTGAAGGGGCAACGAACACCGGGGAGCTGTTTTTT. Amino acid sequence: CASSEGATNTGELFF.

The chain employs TRBV12-3 or TRBV12-4 and TRBJ2-2; 8 nucleotides align to TRBD1. Trimming took 4 bases from V and 6 from J; bases not matched to a gene: 4. The CDR3 is made up of 14 amino acids. The CDR3 loop is CASSSGQGAGELFF. CDR3 sequence (DNA): TGTGCCAGCAGTTCTGGACAGGGCGCCGGGGAGCTGTTTTTT.

In regard to this clonotype: With a much larger clone just one base away, this may be a read error. The rearrangement joins TRBV20-1 to TRBJ2-1, with 8 bases identical to TRBD2. The DNA end is more similar to TRBJ2-7, so the J call may be wrong. Germline-derived CDR1 and CDR2 are DFQATT and SNEGSKA (reference sequence). The CDR3 length is 18 residues. The CDR3 is CSARPSGLDVFSYNEQYF. The CDR3 DNA reads TGCAGTGCTCGCCCCTCGGGACTAGATGTTTTCTCCTACAATGAGCAGTACTTC.

The table lists this clonotype with a few counts. The rearrangement links TRBV5-1 to TRBJ1-5; the D gene is possibly TRBD1 (5 bases). CDR1 and CDR2 from the germline V gene are SGHRS and YFSETQ. The CDR3 extends over 15 amino acids. The V end lost 0 bases, the J end lost 6 bases, and 13 bases lay between the germline ends. The CDR3, as DNA: TGCGCCAGCAGCTTGGGGGAGGGGTCCACTCAGCCCCAGCATTTT. It is translated as CASSLGEGSTQPQHF.

The V gene is TRBV20-1, the J gene TRBJ1-5, with TRBD1 identical over 7 bases. The J segment lost 5 bases and the V segment lost 3 bases, leaving 4 bases of the junction unmatched. CDR1 DFQATT and CDR2 SNEGSKA come from the germline V gene (reference sequence). The length of the CDR3 is 13 residues. CDR3 sequence (DNA): TGCAGTGCTAGCGACAGGGAGGATCAGCCCCAGCATTTT. Its protein product is CSASDREDQPQHF.

With respect to this clonotype: One end of the junction varies from germline; a read error may be responsible. The rearrangement uses TRBV29-1 and TRBJ2-1; weak D call: TRBD2 (6 bases). The CDR3 covers 13 residues. Per germline, CDR1 SQVTM and CDR2 ANQGSEA. DNA of the CDR3: TGCAGCGCCACCGGGACTCTTCTCAATGGGCAGTTCTTC. It yields the protein CSATGTLLNGQFF.

The chain recombines TRBV20-1 with TRBJ1-5; TRBD1 matches 9 bases. The CDR3 extends over 16 amino acids. Germline loops: CDR1 DFQATT, CDR2 SNEGSKA (reference sequence). The trim removed 0 bases at V and 4 bases at J, leaving 7 bases unmatched. The DNA of the CDR3 is TGCAGTGCTAGAGAGTGGGGGACAGGGACGAATCAGCCCCAGCATTTT. Residues: CSAREWGTGTNQPQHF.

This clonotype occurred a few times. The chain has TRBV7-2 and TRBJ2-1; D gene uncertain. The V and J ends lost 5 bases and 6 bases respectively, with 14 bases between them. Germline CDR1 SGHTA, CDR2 FQGNSA. The CDR3 has 14 amino acids. The CDR3 sequence: CASSPPWAINEQFF. CDR3 DNA sequence: TGTGCCAGCAGCCCTCCGTGGGCGATCAATGAGCAGTTCTTC.

Regarding this clonotype: A read error may be the cause here, since a much bigger clone is one base away. V is TRBV6-2 or TRBV6-3 and J is TRBJ2-1; a possible D gene is TRBD2 (5 bases). Germline CDR1 is MNHEY and CDR2 is SVGEGT. The CDR3 is 13 amino acids. The CDR3 is CASSKPEGNDQFF. As DNA, the CDR3 is TGTGCCAGCAGTAAGCCCGAGGGAAATGATCAGTTCTTC.